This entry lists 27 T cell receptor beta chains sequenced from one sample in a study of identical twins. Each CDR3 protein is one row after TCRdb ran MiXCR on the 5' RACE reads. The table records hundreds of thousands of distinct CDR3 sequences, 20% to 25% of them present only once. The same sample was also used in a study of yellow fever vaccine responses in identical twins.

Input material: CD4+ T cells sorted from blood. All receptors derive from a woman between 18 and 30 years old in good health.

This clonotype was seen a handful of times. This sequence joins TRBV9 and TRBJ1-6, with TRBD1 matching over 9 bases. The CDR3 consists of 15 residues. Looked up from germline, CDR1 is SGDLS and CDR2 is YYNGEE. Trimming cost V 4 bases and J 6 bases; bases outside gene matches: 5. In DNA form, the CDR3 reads TGTGCCAGCAGCCCCCAGGACAGGGGTAATTCACCCCTCCACTTT. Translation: CASSPQDRGNSPLHF.

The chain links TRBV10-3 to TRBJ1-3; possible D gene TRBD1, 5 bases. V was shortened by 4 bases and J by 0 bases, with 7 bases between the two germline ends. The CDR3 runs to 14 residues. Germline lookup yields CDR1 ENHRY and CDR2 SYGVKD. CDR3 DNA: TGTGCCATCAGTGGGACACCCTCTGGAAACACCATATATTTT. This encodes CAISGTPSGNTIYF.

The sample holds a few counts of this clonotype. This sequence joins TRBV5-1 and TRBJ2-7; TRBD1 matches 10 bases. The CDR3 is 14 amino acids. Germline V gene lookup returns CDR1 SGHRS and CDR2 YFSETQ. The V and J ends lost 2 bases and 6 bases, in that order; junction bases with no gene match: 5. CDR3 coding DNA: TGCGCCAGCAGCTTCGGGACAGGGGAGGCCGAGCAGTACTTC. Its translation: CASSFGTGEAEQYF.

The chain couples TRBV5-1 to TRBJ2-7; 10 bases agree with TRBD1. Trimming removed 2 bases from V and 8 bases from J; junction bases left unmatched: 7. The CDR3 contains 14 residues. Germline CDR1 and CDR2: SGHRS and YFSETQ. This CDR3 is CASSFRDRGAKQYV. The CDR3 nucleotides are TGCGCCAGCAGCTTCCGGGACAGGGGTGCAAAGCAGTACGTC.

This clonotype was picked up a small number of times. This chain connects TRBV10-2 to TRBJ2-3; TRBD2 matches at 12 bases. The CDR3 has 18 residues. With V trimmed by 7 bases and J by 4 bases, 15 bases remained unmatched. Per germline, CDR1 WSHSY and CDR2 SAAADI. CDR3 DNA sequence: TGCGCCAGCATCCGCTCCGGGAGACTAGCGGGAGCCGCAGATACGCAGTATTTT. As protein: CASIRSGRLAGAADTQYF.

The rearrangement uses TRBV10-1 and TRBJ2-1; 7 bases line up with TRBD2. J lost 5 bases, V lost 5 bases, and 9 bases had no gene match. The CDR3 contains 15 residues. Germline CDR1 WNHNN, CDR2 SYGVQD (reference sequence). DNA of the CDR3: TGCGCCAGCAGTTCAGTGGGGGGGATCAACAATGAGCAGTTCTTC. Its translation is CASSSVGGINNEQFF.

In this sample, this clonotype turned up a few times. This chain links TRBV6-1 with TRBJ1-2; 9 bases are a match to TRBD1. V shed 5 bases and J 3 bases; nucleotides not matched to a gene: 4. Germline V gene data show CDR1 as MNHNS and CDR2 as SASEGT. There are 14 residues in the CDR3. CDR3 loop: CASSTGQGDYGYTF. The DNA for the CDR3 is TGTGCCAGCAGTACGGGACAGGGTGACTATGGCTACACCTTC.

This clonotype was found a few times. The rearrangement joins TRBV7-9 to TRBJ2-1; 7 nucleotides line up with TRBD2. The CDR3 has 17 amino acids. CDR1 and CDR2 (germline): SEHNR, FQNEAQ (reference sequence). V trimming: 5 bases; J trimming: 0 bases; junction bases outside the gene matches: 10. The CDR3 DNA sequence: TGTGCCAGCAGCGAACTACCCGGCGGGGGCTCCTACAATGAGCAGTTCTTC. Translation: CASSELPGGGSYNEQFF.

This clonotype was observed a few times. Here the CDR3 reads CSARRNSDASYEQYV. CDR3 nucleotide sequence: TGCAGTGCTAGACGAAACTCAGACGCGTCCTACGAGCAGTACGTC. V and J are TRBV20-1 and TRBJ2-7; D gene unclear. This CDR3 contains 15 residues. The V end lost 2 bases, the J end lost 1 base, and 15 bases lay between the germline ends. The germline gives CDR1 DFQATT, CDR2 SNEGSKA (reference sequence).

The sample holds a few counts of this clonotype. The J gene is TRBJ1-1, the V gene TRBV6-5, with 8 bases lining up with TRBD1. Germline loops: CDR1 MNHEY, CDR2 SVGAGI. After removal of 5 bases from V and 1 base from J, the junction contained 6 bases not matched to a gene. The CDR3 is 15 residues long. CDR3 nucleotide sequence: TGTGCCAGCAGTAACACAGGGGGTTCGAACACTGAAGCTTTCTTT. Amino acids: CASSNTGGSNTEAFF.

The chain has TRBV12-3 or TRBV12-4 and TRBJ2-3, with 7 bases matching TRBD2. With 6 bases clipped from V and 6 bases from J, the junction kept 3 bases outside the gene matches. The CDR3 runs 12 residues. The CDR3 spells CASRHGGDTQYF. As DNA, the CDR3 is TGTGCCAGCAGACACGGGGGGGATACGCAGTATTTT.

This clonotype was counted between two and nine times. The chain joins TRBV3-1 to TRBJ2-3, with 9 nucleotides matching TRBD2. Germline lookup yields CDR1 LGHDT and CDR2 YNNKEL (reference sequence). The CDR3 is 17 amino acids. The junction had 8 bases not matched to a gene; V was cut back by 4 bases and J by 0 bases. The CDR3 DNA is TGTGCCAGCAGCCCACTACGGACTAGCGCAAGCACAGATACGCAGTATTTT. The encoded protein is CASSPLRTSASTDTQYF.

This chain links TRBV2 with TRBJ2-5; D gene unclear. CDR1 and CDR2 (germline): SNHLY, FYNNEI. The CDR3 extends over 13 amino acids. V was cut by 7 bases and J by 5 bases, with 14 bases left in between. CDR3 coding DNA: TGTGCCAGCAATCTCGGCGAGGCGGAGACCCAGTACTTC. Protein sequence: CASNLGEAETQYF.

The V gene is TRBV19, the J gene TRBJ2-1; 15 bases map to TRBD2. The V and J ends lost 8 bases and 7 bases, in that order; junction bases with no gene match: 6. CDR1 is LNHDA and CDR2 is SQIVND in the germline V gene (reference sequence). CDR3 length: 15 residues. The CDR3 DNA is TGTGCCAGTGCGAAGGGACTAGCGGGAGGTAATGAGCAGTTCTTC. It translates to CASAKGLAGGNEQFF.

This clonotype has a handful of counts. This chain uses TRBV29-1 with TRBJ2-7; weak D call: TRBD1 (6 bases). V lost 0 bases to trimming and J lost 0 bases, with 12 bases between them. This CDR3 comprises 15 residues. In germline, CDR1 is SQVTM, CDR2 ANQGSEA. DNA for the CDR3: TGCAGCGTTGAAGATTTGACAGGCGCCTCCTACGAGCAGTACTTC. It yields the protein CSVEDLTGASYEQYF.

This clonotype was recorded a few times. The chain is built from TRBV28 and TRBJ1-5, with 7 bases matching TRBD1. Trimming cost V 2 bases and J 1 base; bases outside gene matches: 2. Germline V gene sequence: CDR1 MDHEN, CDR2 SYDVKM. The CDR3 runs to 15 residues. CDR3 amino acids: CASSLRGRSNQPQHF. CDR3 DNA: TGTGCCAGCAGTTTAAGGGGGCGCAGCAATCAGCCCCAGCATTTT.

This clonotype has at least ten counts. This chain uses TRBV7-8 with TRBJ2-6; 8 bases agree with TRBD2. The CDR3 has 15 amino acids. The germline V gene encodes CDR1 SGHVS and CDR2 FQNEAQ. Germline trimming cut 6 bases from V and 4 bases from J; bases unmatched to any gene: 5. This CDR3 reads CASSRGGSGANVLTF. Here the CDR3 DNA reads TGTGCCAGCAGTCGGGGGGGGTCGGGGGCCAACGTCCTGACTTTC.

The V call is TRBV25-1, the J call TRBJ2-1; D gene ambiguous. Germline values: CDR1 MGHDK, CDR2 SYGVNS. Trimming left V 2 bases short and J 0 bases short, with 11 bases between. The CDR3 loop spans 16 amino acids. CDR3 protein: CASSERQLPSYNEQFF. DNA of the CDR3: TGTGCCAGCAGTGAACGGCAGCTACCCTCCTACAATGAGCAGTTCTTC. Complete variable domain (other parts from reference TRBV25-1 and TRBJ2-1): EADIYQTPRYLVIGTGKKITLECSQTMGHDKMYWYQQDPGMELHLIHYSYGVNSTEKGDLSSESTVSRIRTEHFPLTLESARPSHTSQYLCASSERQLPSYNEQFFGPGTRLTVL.

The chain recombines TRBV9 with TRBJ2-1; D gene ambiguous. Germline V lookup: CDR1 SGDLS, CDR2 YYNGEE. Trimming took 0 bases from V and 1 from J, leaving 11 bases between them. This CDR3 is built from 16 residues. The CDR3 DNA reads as TGTGCCAGCAGCGTAGGGCCCCCGGTATCCTACAATGAGCAGTTCTTC. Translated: CASSVGPPVSYNEQFF.

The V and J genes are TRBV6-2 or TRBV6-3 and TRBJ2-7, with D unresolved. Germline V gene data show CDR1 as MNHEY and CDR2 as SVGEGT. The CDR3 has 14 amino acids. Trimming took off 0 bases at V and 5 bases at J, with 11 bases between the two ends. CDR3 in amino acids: CASSYSAGSHEQYF. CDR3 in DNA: TGTGCCAGCAGTTACTCTGCTGGTTCTCACGAGCAGTACTTC.

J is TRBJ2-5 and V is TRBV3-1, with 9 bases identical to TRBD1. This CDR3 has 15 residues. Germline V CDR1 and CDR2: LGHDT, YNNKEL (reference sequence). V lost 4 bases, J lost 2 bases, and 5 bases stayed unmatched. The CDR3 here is CASSPGQGRQETQYF. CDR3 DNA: TGTGCCAGCAGCCCGGGACAGGGACGACAAGAGACCCAGTACTTC.

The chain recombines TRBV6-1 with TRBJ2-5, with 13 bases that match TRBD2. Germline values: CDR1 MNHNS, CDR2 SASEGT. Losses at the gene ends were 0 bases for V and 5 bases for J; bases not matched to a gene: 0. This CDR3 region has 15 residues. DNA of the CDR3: TGTGCCAGCAGTGAAGCGACTAGCGGGAGGGAGACCCAGTACTTC. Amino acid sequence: CASSEATSGRETQYF.

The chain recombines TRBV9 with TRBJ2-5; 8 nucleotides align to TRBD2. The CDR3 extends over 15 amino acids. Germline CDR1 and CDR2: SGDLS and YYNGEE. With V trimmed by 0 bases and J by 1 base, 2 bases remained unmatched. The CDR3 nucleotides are TGTGCCAGCAGCGTAGTAACTAGCGGCCAAGAGACCCAGTACTTC. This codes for CASSVVTSGQETQYF.

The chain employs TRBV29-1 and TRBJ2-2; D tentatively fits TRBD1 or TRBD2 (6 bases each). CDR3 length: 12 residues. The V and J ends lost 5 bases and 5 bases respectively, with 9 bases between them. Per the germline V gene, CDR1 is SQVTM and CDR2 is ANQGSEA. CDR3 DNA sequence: TGCAGCGTTCCGGGGGCAACCGGGGAGCTGTTTTTT. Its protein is CSVPGATGELFF.

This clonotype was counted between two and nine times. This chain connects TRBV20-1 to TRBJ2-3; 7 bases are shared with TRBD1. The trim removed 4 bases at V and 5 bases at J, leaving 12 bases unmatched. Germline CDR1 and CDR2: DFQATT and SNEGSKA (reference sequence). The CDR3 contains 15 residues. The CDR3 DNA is TGCAGTGCTACCCTAACAGGGGCGTTTAGAGATACGCAGTATTTT. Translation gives CSATLTGAFRDTQYF.

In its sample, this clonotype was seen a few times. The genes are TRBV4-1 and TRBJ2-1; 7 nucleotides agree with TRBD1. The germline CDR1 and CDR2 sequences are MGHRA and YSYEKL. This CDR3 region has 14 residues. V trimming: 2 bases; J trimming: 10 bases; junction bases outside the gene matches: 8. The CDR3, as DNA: TGCGCCAGCAGCCAACCCTTACAGGGGCCAGAGCAGTTCTTC. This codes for CASSQPLQGPEQFF.

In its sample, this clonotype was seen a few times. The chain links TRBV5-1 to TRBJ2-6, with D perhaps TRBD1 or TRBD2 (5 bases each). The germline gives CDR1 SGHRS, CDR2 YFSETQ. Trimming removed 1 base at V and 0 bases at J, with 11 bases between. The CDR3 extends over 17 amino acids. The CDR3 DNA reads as TGCGCCAGCAGCTTGTTCAGAGGGGACTCTGGGGCCAACGTCCTGACTTTC. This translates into CASSLFRGDSGANVLTF.